This passage covers 21 T cell receptor beta chains from one sample sequenced in a study of T cells in Graves' hyperthyroidism and ophthalmopathy. Authors of the study amplified TCR beta CDR3 regions from RNA transcripts. The HTBI primer set served for first-round RT-PCR of the TCR CDR3. From the multiplex PCR reads, TCRdb called clonotypes with MiXCR, one entry per CDR3 protein. There are about 420,000 distinct CDR3 sequences in the sample; roughly 14% occur only once, and around 14% lies in the top ten. The sequenced material came from blood. The receptor set was obtained from a woman aged 18 to 35 with Graves' hyperthyroidism.

The chain uses TRBV7-9 and TRBJ2-7, with 9 bases that match TRBD1. CDR3 length: 15 amino acids. Per the germline V gene, CDR1 is SEHNR and CDR2 is FQNEAQ (reference sequence). The junction had 9 bases not matched to a gene; V was cut back by 4 bases and J by 5 bases. CDR3: CASSYSDRGMHEQYF. The CDR3 nucleotides read TGTGCCAGCAGCTACTCGGACAGGGGTATGCACGAGCAGTACTTC.

The CDR3 DNA follows: TGTGCCAGCAGGGGTGGACCAGGTACGCAGTATTTT. This translates into CASRGGPGTQYF. The chain couples TRBV11-2 to TRBJ2-3; D is ambiguous. The CDR3 totals 12 residues. The V end lost 6 bases, the J end lost 8 bases, and 12 bases lay between the germline ends. CDR1 SGHAT and CDR2 FQNNGV come from the germline V gene.

This clonotype showed up just a few times. The J gene is TRBJ2-1, the V gene TRBV24-1; D unclear. Germline CDR1 and CDR2: KGHDR and SFDVKD. This CDR3 comprises 14 residues. Trimming pared 4 bases from V and 8 bases from J, leaving 14 bases between. The CDR3 reads CATSEGSEAHEQFF. The CDR3 DNA sequence: TGTGCCACCAGTGAGGGGTCAGAGGCCCATGAGCAGTTCTTC.

CDR3 loop: CASSQDHLPQRATEAFF. The CDR3 coding sequence is TGTGCCAGCAGCCAAGATCATTTGCCGCAGCGGGCGACTGAAGCTTTCTTT. The V gene is TRBV14, the J gene TRBJ1-1; no definite D call. Germline CDR1 reads SGHDN; CDR2 reads FVKESK. V was trimmed by 0 bases and J by 5 bases, leaving 19 bases between them. The CDR3 totals 17 residues.

The chain links TRBV19 to TRBJ2-3; D possibly corresponds to TRBD1 (6 bases). Trimming stripped 3 bases from V and 0 bases from J, with 28 bases between. Per the germline V gene, CDR1 is LNHDA and CDR2 is SQIVND (reference sequence). There are 21 residues in the CDR3. The CDR3 nucleotides read TGTGCCAGTAGTATCGGCAGGGGCTCCTCTATCCTACCGCCTAGCACAGATACGCAGTATTTT. Translation: CASSIGRGSSILPPSTDTQYF.

This chain connects TRBV24-1 to TRBJ2-1, with 7 positions matching TRBD2. From germline, CDR1 is KGHDR and CDR2 SFDVKD. This CDR3 has 14 residues. V trimming: 4 bases; J trimming: 10 bases; junction bases outside the gene matches: 9. CDR3 nucleotides: TGTGCCACCAGTGACCATGGGCGGGAGCTGGAGCAGTTCTTC. Its translation is CATSDHGRELEQFF.

CDR3 sequence reads: CASSFGGDRGHEQYF. The CDR3, as DNA: TGTGCCAGCAGCTTTGGGGGGGACAGGGGACACGAGCAGTACTTC. The J gene is TRBJ2-7, the V gene TRBV11-2; TRBD1 matches 10 bases. The CDR3 spans 15 residues. With 3 bases clipped from V and 5 bases from J, the junction kept 7 bases outside the gene matches. The V gene's germline CDR1 is SGHAT and CDR2 FQNNGV.

The chain combines TRBV5-8 with TRBJ2-2; D not certain. Germline CDR1 reads SGHTS; CDR2 reads YDEGEE. The CDR3 is made up of 14 amino acids. V was clipped by 2 bases and J by 5 bases, with 10 bases between them. CDR3 bases: TGTGCCAGCAGCTTTGGAGAGCTTACCGGGGAGCTGTTTTTT. Its translation is CASSFGELTGELFF.

The chain uses TRBV5-1 and TRBJ2-3; D is uncertain. From germline, CDR1 is SGHRS and CDR2 YFSETQ. V was cut by 2 bases and J by 5 bases, with 15 bases left in between. The CDR3 covers 15 residues. The CDR3 DNA sequence: TGCGCCAGCAGCTTCACGGGCACCCGGGTAGATACGCAGTATTTT. Residues: CASSFTGTRVDTQYF.

This clonotype was seen ten or more times. The gene calls are TRBV20-1 and TRBJ2-1, with TRBD2 matching 14 bases. With V trimmed by 0 bases and J by 6 bases, 7 bases remained unmatched. The CDR3 consists of 17 residues. Germline lookup yields CDR1 DFQATT and CDR2 SNEGSKA (reference sequence). The CDR3 protein is CSARDLGLAGVINEQFF. DNA for the CDR3: TGCAGTGCTAGAGATCTGGGACTAGCGGGAGTCATCAATGAGCAGTTCTTC.

CDR3 DNA sequence: TGCAGTGCTAGTCTGGGACTAGCGGGAGTAGATGAGCAGTTCTTC. Amino acid sequence: CSASLGLAGVDEQFF. The chain has TRBV20-1 and TRBJ2-1, with 14 bases lining up with TRBD2. The CDR3 covers 15 residues. V lost 3 bases to trimming and J lost 8 bases; unmatched junction nucleotides: 6. The germline V gene encodes CDR1 DFQATT and CDR2 SNEGSKA (reference sequence).

This clonotype showed up many times. J is TRBJ1-5 and V is TRBV6-1; no reliable D call. The V end was cut by 0 bases, the J end by 1 base, with 10 bases between. CDR3 length: 16 amino acids. Looked up from germline, CDR1 is MNHNS and CDR2 is SASEGT. The CDR3 DNA reads as TGTGCCAGCAGTGAAGCAACCAGGATCAGCAATCAGCCCCAGCATTTT. This codes for CASSEATRISNQPQHF.

CDR3 in amino acids: CASSPGQARNQPQHF. The CDR3 DNA sequence: TGTGCCAGCAGTCCGGGACAGGCGCGCAATCAGCCCCAGCATTTT. V gene TRBV28 combines with J gene TRBJ1-5; 8 bases match TRBD1. The CDR3 length is 15 residues. V lost 5 bases and J lost 2; bases outside the gene matches: 5. CDR1 and CDR2 (germline): MDHEN, SYDVKM.

This clonotype was recorded a few times. The V and J genes are TRBV7-9 and TRBJ2-1; D unresolved. The CDR3 has 15 amino acids. Germline CDR1 and CDR2: SEHNR and FQNEAQ (reference sequence). V lost 3 bases, J lost 8 bases, and 17 bases lay in between. DNA for the CDR3: TGTGCCAGCAGCTTGGGATGGTCAATTGGGGATGAGCAGTTCTTC. It is translated as CASSLGWSIGDEQFF.

This clonotype has a count of ten or more. The V and J genes are TRBV2 and TRBJ2-7; no clear D. In germline, CDR1 is SNHLY, CDR2 FYNNEI. V was trimmed by 5 bases and J by 5 bases, leaving 10 bases between them. The CDR3 loop spans 12 amino acids. The CDR3 protein is CASSWGSDEQYF. The DNA for the CDR3 is TGTGCCAGCAGTTGGGGTTCTGACGAGCAGTACTTC.

The J gene is TRBJ2-2, the V gene TRBV12-3 or TRBV12-4; D perhaps matches TRBD1 (6 bases). Trimming removed 5 bases from V and 1 base from J, with 14 bases in between. The CDR3 consists of 16 residues. CDR3 sequence reads: CASSVFQGQNTGELFF. The CDR3 DNA reads as TGTGCCAGCAGTGTATTTCAGGGACAGAACACCGGGGAGCTGTTTTTT.

This clonotype was detected ten times or more. This chain links TRBV6-1 with TRBJ2-3; D not resolved. Trimming took 5 bases from V and 2 from J, leaving 14 bases between them. The CDR3 has 15 amino acids. Per germline, CDR1 MNHNS and CDR2 SASEGT. The CDR3 sequence is CASSLLVGNTDTQYF. The CDR3 coding sequence is TGTGCCAGCAGTCTCCTAGTGGGGAACACAGATACGCAGTATTTT.

This clonotype has a handful of counts. The chain carries TRBV10-3 and TRBJ1-5; D unresolved. Germline values: CDR1 ENHRY, CDR2 SYGVKD. The CDR3 is 12 residues long. V gave up 3 bases and J gave up 5 bases, with 5 bases separating them. The CDR3 sequence: CAISDFDQPQHF. CDR3 sequence (DNA): TGTGCCATCAGTGATTTCGATCAGCCCCAGCATTTT.

This clonotype was counted only a few times. This sequence joins TRBV7-9 and TRBJ2-7; D not certain. This CDR3 has 12 amino acids. Deletions cut 4 bases from V and 7 bases from J, with 11 bases between. CDR1 is SEHNR and CDR2 is FQNEAQ in the germline V gene (reference sequence). CDR3 sequence (DNA): TGTGCCAGCAGCTACGGACCCATGGAGCAGTACTTC. Protein product: CASSYGPMEQYF.

The chain employs TRBV20-1 and TRBJ1-4; 9 nucleotides line up with TRBD1. Germline CDR1 DFQATT, CDR2 SNEGSKA (reference sequence). The V segment lost 6 bases and the J segment 3 bases; nucleotides outside the gene matches: 8. The CDR3 has 15 residues. CDR3 nucleotide sequence: TGCAGTGCGAACAGGGGGCGCCGATCTAATGAAAAACTGTTTTTT. Translated: CSANRGRRSNEKLFF.

Ten or more counts support this clonotype. The chain joins TRBV20-1 to TRBJ1-1; D is ambiguous. With 6 bases removed from V and 2 bases from J, the gap between germline ends came to 13 bases. CDR3 length equals 13 residues. Germline-derived CDR1 and CDR2 are DFQATT and SNEGSKA (reference sequence). CDR3 sequence: CSAPSARNTEAFF. Written as DNA, the CDR3 is TGCAGTGCCCCATCCGCGAGAAACACTGAAGCTTTCTTT.